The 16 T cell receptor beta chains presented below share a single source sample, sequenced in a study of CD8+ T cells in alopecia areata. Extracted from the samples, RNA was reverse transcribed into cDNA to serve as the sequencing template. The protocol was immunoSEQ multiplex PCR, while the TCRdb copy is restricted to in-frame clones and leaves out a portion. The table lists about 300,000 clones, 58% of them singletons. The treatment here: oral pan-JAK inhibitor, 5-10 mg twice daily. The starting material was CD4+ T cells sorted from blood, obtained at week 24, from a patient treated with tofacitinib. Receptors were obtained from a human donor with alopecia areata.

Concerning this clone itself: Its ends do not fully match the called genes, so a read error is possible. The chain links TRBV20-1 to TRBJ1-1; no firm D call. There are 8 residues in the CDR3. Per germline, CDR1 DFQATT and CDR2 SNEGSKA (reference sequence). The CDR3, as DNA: TGTTCAGATACTGAAGCTTTCTTT. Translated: CSDTEAFF.

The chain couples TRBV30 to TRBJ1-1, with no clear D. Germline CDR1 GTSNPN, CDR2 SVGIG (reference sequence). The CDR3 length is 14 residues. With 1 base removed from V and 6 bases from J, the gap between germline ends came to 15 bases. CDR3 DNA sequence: TGTGCCTGGAGTGAGATAGGGTTGAGGGCTGAAGCTTTCTTT. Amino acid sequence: CAWSEIGLRAEAFF.

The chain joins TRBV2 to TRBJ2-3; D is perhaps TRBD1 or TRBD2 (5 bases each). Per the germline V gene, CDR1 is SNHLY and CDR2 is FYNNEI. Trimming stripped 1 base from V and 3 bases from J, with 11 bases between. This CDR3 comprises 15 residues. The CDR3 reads CASSEERGRTDTQYF. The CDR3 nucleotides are TGTGCCAGCAGTGAAGAGAGGGGCCGGACAGATACGCAGTATTTT.

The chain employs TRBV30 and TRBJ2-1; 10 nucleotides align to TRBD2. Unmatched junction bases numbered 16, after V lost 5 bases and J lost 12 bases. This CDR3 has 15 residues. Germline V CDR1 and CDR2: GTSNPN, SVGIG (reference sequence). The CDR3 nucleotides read TGTGCCTGGTCCCGTGGTACTAGCGGGGTAAGCGGGCAGTTCTTC. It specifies CAWSRGTSGVSGQFF.

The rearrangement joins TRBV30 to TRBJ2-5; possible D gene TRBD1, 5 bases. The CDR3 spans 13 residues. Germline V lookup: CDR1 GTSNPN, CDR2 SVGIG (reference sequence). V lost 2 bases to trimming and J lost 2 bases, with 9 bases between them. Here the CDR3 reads CAWSRGGQETQYF. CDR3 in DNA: TGTGCCTGGAGTAGGGGTGGTCAAGAGACCCAGTACTTC.

This chain's CDR3 is CASTQGSGDGQPQHF. The CDR3 DNA is TGTGCCAGCACCCAGGGGTCAGGGGACGGCCAGCCCCAGCATTTT. The V gene is TRBV27, the J gene TRBJ1-5; a possible D gene is TRBD1 (6 bases). CDR3 size: 15 residues. Germline V lookup: CDR1 MNHEY, CDR2 SMNVEV (reference sequence). V was cut by 7 bases and J by 7 bases, with 20 bases left in between.

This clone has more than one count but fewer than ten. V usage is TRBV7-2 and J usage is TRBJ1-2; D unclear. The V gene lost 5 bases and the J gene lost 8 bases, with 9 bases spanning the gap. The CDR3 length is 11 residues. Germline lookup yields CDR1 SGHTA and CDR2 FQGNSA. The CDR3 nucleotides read TGTGCCAGCAGCCGGATGGGAGGCTACACCTTC. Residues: CASSRMGGYTF.

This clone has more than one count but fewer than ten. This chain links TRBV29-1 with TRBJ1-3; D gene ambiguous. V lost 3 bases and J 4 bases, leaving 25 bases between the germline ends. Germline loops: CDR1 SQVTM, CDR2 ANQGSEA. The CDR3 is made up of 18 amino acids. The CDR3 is CSVEVRSAGALSGNTIYF. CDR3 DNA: TGCAGCGTTGAGGTTCGGAGTGCAGGAGCTTTAAGCGGAAACACCATATATTTT.

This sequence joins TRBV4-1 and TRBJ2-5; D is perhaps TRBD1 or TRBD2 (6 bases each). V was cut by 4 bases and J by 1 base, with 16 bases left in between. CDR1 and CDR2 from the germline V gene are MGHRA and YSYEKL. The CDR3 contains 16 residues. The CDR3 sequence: CASSPGAGGRQETQYF. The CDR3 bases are TGCGCCAGCAGCCCCGGGGCTGGGGGGCGCCAAGAGACCCAGTACTTC.

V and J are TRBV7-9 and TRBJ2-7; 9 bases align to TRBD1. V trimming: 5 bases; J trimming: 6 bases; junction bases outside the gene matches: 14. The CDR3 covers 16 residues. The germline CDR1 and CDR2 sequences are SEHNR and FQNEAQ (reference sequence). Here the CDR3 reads CASSPRGSGQGSEQYF. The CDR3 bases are TGTGCCAGCAGCCCCCGCGGGTCGGGACAGGGATCCGAGCAGTACTTC.

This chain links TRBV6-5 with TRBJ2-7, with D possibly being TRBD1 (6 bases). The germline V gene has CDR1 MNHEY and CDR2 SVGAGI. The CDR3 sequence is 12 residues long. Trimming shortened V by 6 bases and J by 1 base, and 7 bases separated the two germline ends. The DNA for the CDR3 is TGTGCCAGCAGACAGGGATCCTACGAGCAGTACTTC. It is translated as CASRQGSYEQYF.

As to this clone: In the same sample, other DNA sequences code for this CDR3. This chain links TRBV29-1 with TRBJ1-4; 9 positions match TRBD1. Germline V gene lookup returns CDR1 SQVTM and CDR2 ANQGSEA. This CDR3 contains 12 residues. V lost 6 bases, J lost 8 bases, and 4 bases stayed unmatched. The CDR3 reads CSVGQGDEKLFF. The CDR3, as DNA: TGCAGCGTGGGACAGGGAGACGAAAAACTGTTTTTT.

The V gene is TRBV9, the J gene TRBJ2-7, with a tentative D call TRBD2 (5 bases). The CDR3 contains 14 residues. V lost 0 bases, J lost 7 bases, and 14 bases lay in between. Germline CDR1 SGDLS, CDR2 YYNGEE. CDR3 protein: CASSVAQVPGEQYF. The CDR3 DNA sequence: TGTGCCAGCAGCGTAGCTCAGGTTCCGGGGGAGCAGTACTTC.

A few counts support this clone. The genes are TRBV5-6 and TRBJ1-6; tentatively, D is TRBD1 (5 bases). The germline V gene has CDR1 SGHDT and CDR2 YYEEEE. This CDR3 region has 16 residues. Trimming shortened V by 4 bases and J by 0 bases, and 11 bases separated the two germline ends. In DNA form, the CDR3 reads TGTGCCAGCAGCGCAGGGACGAGCTCCTATAATTCACCCCTCCACTTT. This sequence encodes CASSAGTSSYNSPLHF.

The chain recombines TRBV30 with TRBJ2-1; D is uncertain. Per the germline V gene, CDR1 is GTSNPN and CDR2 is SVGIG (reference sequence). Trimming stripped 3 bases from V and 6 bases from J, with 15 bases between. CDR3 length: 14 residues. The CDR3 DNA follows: TGTGCCTGGAGCTTGGGAACCTTAGCCAATGAGCAGTTCTTC. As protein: CAWSLGTLANEQFF.

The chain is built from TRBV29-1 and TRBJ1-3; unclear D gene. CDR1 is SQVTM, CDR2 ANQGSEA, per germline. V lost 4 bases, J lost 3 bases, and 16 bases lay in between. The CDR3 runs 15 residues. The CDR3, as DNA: TGCAGCGTTGGAAGGACCAGCCTTAATGGAAACACCATATATTTT. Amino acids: CSVGRTSLNGNTIYF.